This TCR beta chain was identified in a study of CD4 and CD8 cells across lung adenocarcinoma regions. Localized lung adenocarcinoma, a non-small cell lung cancer, affected the donors. By sample fraction, this clonotype is medium-sized (0.01 to 0.1%). TCRdb re-derived calls from the PCR reads in MiXCR, one entry per CDR3 protein. This table holds about 12,000 distinct CDR3 sequences, roughly 44% found once. The receptor's source is a male donor with lung adenocarcinoma. The CD4 and CD8 labels of this study may be unreliable. Sequenced sample: CD8+ T cells from the margin of a lung tumor.

The CDR3: CASSEMVGGFYEQFF. CDR3 nucleotides: TGTGCCAGCAGTGAAATGGTAGGTGGGTTCTACGAGCAGTTCTTC. The chain carries TRBV6-1 and TRBJ2-1; the D is unclear. This CDR3 region has 15 residues. Germline values: CDR1 MNHNS, CDR2 SASEGT. The V end lost 2 bases, the J end lost 10 bases, and 18 bases lay between the germline ends.